The clone carrying this T cell receptor (beta chain) is a singleton in its sample. What it binds is unknown. These data originate in a study of graft-versus-host responses after intestinal transplantation. Method: immunoSEQ multiplex PCR; TCRdb's copy keeps in-frame clones and lacks some. The table shows about 85,000 clones, with approximately 89% occurring only once. Germline values: CDR1 MGHRA, CDR2 YSYEKL. The V end was cut by 4 bases, the J end by 0 bases, with 11 bases between. The CDR3 totals 15 residues. The genes are TRBV4-1 and TRBJ2-3; D assignment may be TRBD1 or TRBD2 (5 bases each). The material sequenced was unstimulated CD8+ T cells sorted from spleen or lymph node cells, taken before transplant. The TCR comes from a human donor who was the organ donor for an intestinal transplant. The CDR3 DNA reads TGCGCCAGCAGCCGGACCGGGGCCAGCACAGATACGCAGTATTTT. Translating gives CASSRTGASTDTQYF.